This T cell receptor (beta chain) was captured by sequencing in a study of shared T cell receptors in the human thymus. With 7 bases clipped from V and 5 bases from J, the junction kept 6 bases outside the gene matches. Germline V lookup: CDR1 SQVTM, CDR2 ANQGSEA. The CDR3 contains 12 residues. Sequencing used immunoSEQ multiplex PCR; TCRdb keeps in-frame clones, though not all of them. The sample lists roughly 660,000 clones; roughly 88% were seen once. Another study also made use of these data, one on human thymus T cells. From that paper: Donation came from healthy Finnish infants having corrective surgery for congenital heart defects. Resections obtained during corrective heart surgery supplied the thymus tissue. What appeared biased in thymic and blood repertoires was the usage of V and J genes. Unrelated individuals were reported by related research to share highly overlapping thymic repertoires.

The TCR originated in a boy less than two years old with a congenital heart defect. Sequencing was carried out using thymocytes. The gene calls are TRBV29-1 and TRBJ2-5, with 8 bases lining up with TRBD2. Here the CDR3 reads CSALAGRETQYF. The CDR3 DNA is TGCAGCGCCTTAGCGGGAAGGGAGACCCAGTACTTC.